The 18 T cell receptor beta chains in this list originate from one sample, sequenced in a study of molecular identifiers for immune sequencing clone quantification. TCRdb independently ran MiXCR on the PCR reads; one entry per CDR3 protein. The sample consists of a few hundred thousand distinct CDR3 sequences, less than 30% of them appearing once. The sequenced sample was naive CD8+ T cells from blood, with Jurkat cell RNA spiked in. Regarding subset: FACS-sorted CD8+CD4-CCR7+CD45RA+ naive T cells. These receptors were taken from a human donor in good health. Some libraries in this study had Jurkat cell RNA spiked in.

This chain connects TRBV28 to TRBJ1-2; D call uncertain. The length of the CDR3 is 16 residues. Germline V gene lookup returns CDR1 MDHEN and CDR2 SYDVKM. V was cut by 4 bases and J by 11 bases, with 26 bases left in between. The CDR3 reads CASSSSPRTGINPYTF. DNA of the CDR3: TGTGCCAGCAGTTCCTCTCCACGGACGGGTATAAATCCATACACCTTC.

The rearrangement uses TRBV27 and TRBJ2-5; D remains ambiguous. This CDR3 comprises 13 residues. From germline, CDR1 is MNHEY and CDR2 SMNVEV (reference sequence). V dropped 2 bases and J dropped 5 bases, with 9 bases sitting between them. The CDR3 region is CASSLVGSETQYF. Here the CDR3 DNA reads TGTGCCAGCAGTTTAGTGGGGTCGGAGACCCAGTACTTC.

As concerns this clonotype: This may come from a read error, since a much larger clone is one base off. The chain combines TRBV7-2 with TRBJ2-3; TRBD2 agrees at 8 bases. The germline gives CDR1 SGHTA, CDR2 FQGNSA. This CDR3 has 14 amino acids. In DNA form, the CDR3 reads TGTGCCAGCGGCTTAACTAGCGGCTCAGATACGCAGTATTTT. This gives the protein CASGLTSGSDTQYF.

The rearrangement uses TRBV29-1 and TRBJ2-3, with TRBD2 identical over 12 bases. The CDR3 length is 19 residues. Looked up from germline, CDR1 is SQVTM and CDR2 is ANQGSEA. Trimming at V came to 3 bases and at J to 2 bases, leaving 15 bases not matched to a gene. CDR3 in amino acids: CSVDPGLAGPSIVTDTQYF. CDR3 DNA sequence: TGCAGCGTTGACCCCGGACTAGCGGGACCCAGCATTGTCACAGATACGCAGTATTTT.

The CDR3 protein is CASSLLPEQVYGYTF. CDR3 nucleotides: TGTGCCAGCAGCCTTCTACCGGAACAGGTCTATGGCTACACCTTC. The J gene is TRBJ1-2, the V gene TRBV14; D may be TRBD1 (5 bases). Trimming pared 4 bases from V and 4 bases from J, leaving 16 bases between. There are 15 residues in the CDR3. Germline values: CDR1 SGHDN, CDR2 FVKESK.

This clonotype occurred a few times. The chain carries TRBV6-2 or TRBV6-3 and TRBJ2-5, with 11 bases that match TRBD1. J was trimmed by 4 bases and V by 5 bases; bases with no gene match: 6. The CDR3 loop spans 15 amino acids. The germline V gene encodes CDR1 MNHEY and CDR2 SVGEGT. CDR3 sequence: CASSPGQGVPETQYF. The DNA for the CDR3 is TGTGCCAGCAGTCCGGGACAGGGGGTACCAGAGACCCAGTACTTC.

Only a few counts were recorded for this clonotype. The chain joins TRBV12-3 or TRBV12-4 to TRBJ2-3; possibly TRBD1 or TRBD2 for D (6 bases each). The CDR3 loop spans 17 amino acids. V was clipped by 0 bases and J by 2 bases, with 15 bases between them. CDR3 protein: CASSLAEWGDITDTQYF. DNA of the CDR3: TGTGCCAGCAGTTTAGCCGAGTGGGGGGACATCACAGATACGCAGTATTTT.

A word on this clonotype: A much larger clone lies a single base off, so this may be a read error. The J gene is TRBJ1-3, the V gene TRBV7-2; D not resolved. Per the germline V gene, CDR1 is SGHTA and CDR2 is FQGNSA. CDR3 length: 14 amino acids. The V end was cut by 5 bases, the J end by 6 bases, with 14 bases between. This chain's CDR3 is CASSEDITPNTIYF. In DNA form, the CDR3 reads TGTGCCAGCAGCGAAGACATAACGCCAAACACCATATATTTT.

This clonotype turned up a few times. The V call is TRBV29-1, the J call TRBJ2-1; D remains unclear. Germline V gene data show CDR1 as SQVTM and CDR2 as ANQGSEA. The V and J ends lost 4 bases and 0 bases respectively, with 7 bases between them. The CDR3 is 13 residues long. CDR3 DNA: TGCAGCGTTGGTGTCCCCTCCTACAATGAGCAGTTCTTC. Its protein product is CSVGVPSYNEQFF.

Notes on this clonotype: One end of the junction is discordant with germline, which a read error may explain. The chain couples TRBV24-1 to TRBJ2-1; 8 nucleotides match TRBD2. The CDR3 length is 14 residues. Germline lookup yields CDR1 KGHDR and CDR2 SFDVKD. CDR3 protein: CATGTRASYNEQIF. In DNA form, the CDR3 reads TGTGCCACCGGGACTAGAGCGTCCTACAATGAGCAGATCTTC.

This clonotype was counted between two and nine times. The genes are TRBV28 and TRBJ1-2; possibly TRBD1 for D (5 bases). The CDR3 is 16 residues long. The ends were cut back, 1 base at V and 0 bases at J, with 12 bases in the middle. Germline V gene data show CDR1 as MDHEN and CDR2 as SYDVKM. The CDR3 sequence: CASSLLGVTSNYGYTF. The CDR3 region has the DNA TGTGCCAGCAGTTTATTGGGGGTTACCTCTAACTATGGCTACACCTTC.

The chain employs TRBV4-1 and TRBJ2-3; D unclear. The CDR3 consists of 13 residues. Trimming pared 3 bases from V and 1 base from J, leaving 5 bases between. Germline loops: CDR1 MGHRA, CDR2 YSYEKL. For the CDR3, the DNA is TGCGCCAGCAGCCACCCGGGCACAGATACGCAGTATTTT. It codes for CASSHPGTDTQYF.

This clonotype was picked up one time. A read error may explain this, as a much larger clone is one base away. This chain uses TRBV7-2 with TRBJ2-6, with TRBD1 as a possible D gene (5 bases). The CDR3 sequence is 15 residues long. Germline loops: CDR1 SGHTA, CDR2 FQGNSA. The DNA for the CDR3 is TGTGCCAGCAGCTCCCAGGAGACTGGGGCCAACGTCCTGCCTTTC. It is translated as CASSSQETGANVLPF.

The chain is built from TRBV4-3 and TRBJ2-2; a possible D gene is TRBD1 (5 bases). Germline V gives CDR1 LGHNA, CDR2 YSLEER. V shed 4 bases and J shed 7 bases, with 13 bases lying between them. This CDR3 is 14 amino acids long. The DNA for the CDR3 is TGCGCCAGCAGCCCCACCAGGGATCGCGGGGAGCTGTTTTTT. The encoded protein is CASSPTRDRGELFF.

As regards this clonotype: At one boundary the junction diverges from the germline segment, which might be a read error. This chain joins TRBV19 and TRBJ2-7; 7 nucleotides agree with TRBD1. The CDR3 runs 13 residues. CDR1 LNHDA and CDR2 SQIVND come from the germline V gene (reference sequence). In DNA form, the CDR3 reads TGTGCCAGTAGCCCGGACAGGTTCTACGGGCAGTACTTC. Amino acids: CASSPDRFYGQYF.

This clonotype turned up a few times. V is TRBV30 and J is TRBJ2-3; 15 bases map to TRBD2. After removal of 5 bases from V and 2 bases from J, the junction contained 5 bases not matched to a gene. CDR3 size: 16 residues. Germline V gives CDR1 GTSNPN, CDR2 SVGIG (reference sequence). The CDR3 DNA is TGTGCCTGGGGACTAGCGGGGGGGCTTGACACAGATACGCAGTATTTT. This encodes CAWGLAGGLDTDTQYF.

In its sample, this clonotype was seen many times. This chain links TRBV27 with TRBJ2-7, with 11 bases fitting TRBD2. Germline CDR1 and CDR2: MNHEY and SMNVEV (reference sequence). CDR3 length equals 14 residues. Trimming removed 6 bases from V and 2 bases from J; junction bases left unmatched: 3. The chain's CDR3 is CASRTSGSPYEQYF. CDR3 nucleotides: TGTGCCAGCAGAACTAGCGGGAGCCCCTACGAGCAGTACTTC.

This clonotype was counted many times. The J gene is TRBJ2-1, the V gene TRBV7-9, with TRBD2 matching over 8 bases. J gave up 4 bases and V 5 bases, and 7 bases lay outside the gene matches. CDR3 length: 15 amino acids. The V gene's germline CDR1 is SEHNR and CDR2 FQNEAQ (reference sequence). The CDR3 sequence: CASSLGLARYNEQFF. CDR3 in DNA: TGTGCCAGCAGCCTTGGACTAGCTCGGTACAATGAGCAGTTCTTC. The whole variable domain, filled in from reference TRBV7-9 and TRBJ2-1, reads DTGVSQNPRHKITKRGQNVTFRCDPISEHNRLYWYRQTLGQGPEFLTYFQNEAQLEKSRLLSDRFSAERPKGSFSTLEIQRTEQGDSAMYLCASSLGLARYNEQFFGPGTRLTVL.